Sequencing of this T cell receptor beta chain was carried out in a study of blood T cell repertoires in COVID-19. The wider study: Donors in the United States, Italy and Spain gave samples during acute or convalescent COVID-19.

Methods used by the authors: For nucleated cells, counts were estimated from reference gene primer amplification. Sequenced by immunoSEQ multiplex PCR; TCRdb stores in-frame clones only, minus some. The DNA gave D and trimming, while V, J and clone size come from that table. The sample holds about 430,000 clones, roughly 84% seen once. Across about two dozen US areas, participants ranged in age from roughly 18 to 95 years. People in the exposed group encountered a COVID-19 case within 2 weeks before entering the study. The germline V gene encodes CDR1 MNHEY and CDR2 SVGAGI. This CDR3 spans 12 amino acids. The ends lost 2 bases at V and 9 bases at J; junction bases unmatched: 2.

This sequence joins TRBV6-5 and TRBJ2-7; TRBD1 matches 9 bases. Sequenced: PBMCs or T cells enriched from blood (not recorded which). The TCR comes from a woman between 18 and 30 years old who had been exposed to COVID-19. The CDR3: CASSYGTGPQYF. CDR3 nucleotide sequence: TGTGCCAGCAGTTACGGGACAGGGCCGCAGTACTTC.